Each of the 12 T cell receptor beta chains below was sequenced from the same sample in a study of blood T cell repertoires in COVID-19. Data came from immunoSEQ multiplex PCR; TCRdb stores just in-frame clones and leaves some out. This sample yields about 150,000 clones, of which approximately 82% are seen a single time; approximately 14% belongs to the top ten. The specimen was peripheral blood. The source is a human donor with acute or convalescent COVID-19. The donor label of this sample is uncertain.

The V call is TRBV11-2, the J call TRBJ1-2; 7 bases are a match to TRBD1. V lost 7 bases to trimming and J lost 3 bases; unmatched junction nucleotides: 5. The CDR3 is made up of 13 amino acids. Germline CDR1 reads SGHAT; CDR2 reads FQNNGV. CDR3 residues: CASTKDRDYGYTF. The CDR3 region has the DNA TGTGCCAGCACCAAAGACAGGGACTATGGCTACACCTTC.

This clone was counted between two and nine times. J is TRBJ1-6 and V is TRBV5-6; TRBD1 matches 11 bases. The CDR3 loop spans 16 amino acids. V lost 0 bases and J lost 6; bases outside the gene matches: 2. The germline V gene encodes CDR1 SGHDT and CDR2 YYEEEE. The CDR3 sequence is CASSLAGTGGNSPLHF. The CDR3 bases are TGTGCCAGCAGCTTGGCTGGGACAGGGGGTAATTCACCCCTCCACTTT.

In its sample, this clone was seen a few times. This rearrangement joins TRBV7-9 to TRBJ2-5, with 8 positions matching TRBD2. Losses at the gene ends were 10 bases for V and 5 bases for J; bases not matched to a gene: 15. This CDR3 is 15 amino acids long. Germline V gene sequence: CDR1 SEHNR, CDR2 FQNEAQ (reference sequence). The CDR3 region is CATEEHRGGLETQYF. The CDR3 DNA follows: TGTGCCACTGAGGAACACCGGGGGGGCCTTGAGACCCAGTACTTC.

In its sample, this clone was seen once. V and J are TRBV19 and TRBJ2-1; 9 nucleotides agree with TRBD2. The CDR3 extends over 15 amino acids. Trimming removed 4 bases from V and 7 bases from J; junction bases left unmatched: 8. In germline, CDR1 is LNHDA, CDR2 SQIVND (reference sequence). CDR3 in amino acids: CASSSGGAQVNEQFF. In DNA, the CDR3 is TGTGCCAGTAGTAGCGGGGGGGCCCAGGTAAATGAGCAGTTCTTC. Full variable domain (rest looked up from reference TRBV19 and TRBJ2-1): DGGITQSPKYLFRKEGQNVTLSCEQNLNHDAMYWYRQDPGQGLRLIYYSQIVNDFQKGDIAEGYSVSREKKESFPLTVTSAQKNPTAFYLCASSSGGAQVNEQFFGPGTRLTVL.

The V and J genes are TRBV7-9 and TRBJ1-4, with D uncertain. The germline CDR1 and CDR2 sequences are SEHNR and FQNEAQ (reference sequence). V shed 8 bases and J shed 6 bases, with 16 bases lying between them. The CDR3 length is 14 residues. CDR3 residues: CASESPRGDEKLFF. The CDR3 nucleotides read TGTGCCAGCGAGTCCCCCCGCGGTGATGAAAAACTGTTTTTT.

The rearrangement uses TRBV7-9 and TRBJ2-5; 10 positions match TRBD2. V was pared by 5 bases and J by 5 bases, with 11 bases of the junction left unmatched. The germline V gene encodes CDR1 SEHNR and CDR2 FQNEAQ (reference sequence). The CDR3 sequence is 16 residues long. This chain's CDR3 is CASSTPRTSGGETQYF. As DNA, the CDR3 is TGTGCCAGCAGCACCCCACGGACTAGCGGAGGGGAGACCCAGTACTTC.

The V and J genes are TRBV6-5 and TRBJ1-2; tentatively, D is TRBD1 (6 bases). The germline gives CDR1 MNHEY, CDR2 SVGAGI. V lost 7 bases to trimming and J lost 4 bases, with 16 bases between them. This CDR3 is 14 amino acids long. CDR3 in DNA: TGTGCCAGCACCGAATCAAGAGGGGGCTATGGCTACACCTTC. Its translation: CASTESRGGYGYTF.

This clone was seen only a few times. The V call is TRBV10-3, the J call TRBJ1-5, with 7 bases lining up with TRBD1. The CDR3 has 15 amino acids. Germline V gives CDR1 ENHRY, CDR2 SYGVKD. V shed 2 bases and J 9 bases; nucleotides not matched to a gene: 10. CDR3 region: CAISEVPGGDRPQHF. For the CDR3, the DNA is TGTGCCATCAGTGAGGTACCGGGGGGGGACAGGCCCCAGCATTTT.

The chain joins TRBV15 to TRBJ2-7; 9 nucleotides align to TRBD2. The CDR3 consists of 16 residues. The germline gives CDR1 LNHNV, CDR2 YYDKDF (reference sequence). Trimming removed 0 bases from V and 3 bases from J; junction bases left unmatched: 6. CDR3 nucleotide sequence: TGTGCCACCAGCAGAGAGGGGAGCGGGGGGATCTACGAGCAGTACTTC. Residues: CATSREGSGGIYEQYF.

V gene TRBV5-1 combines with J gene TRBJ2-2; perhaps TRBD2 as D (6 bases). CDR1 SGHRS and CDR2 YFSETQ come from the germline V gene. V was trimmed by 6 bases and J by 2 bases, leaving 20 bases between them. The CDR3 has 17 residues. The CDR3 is CASTPLAGSVNTGELFF. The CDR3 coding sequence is TGCGCCAGCACCCCTCTGGCGGGGTCCGTAAACACCGGGGAGCTGTTTTTT.

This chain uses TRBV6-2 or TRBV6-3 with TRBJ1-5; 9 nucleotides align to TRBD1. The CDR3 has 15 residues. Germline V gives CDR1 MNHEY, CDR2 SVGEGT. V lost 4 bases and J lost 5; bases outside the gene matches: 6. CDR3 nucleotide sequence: TGTGCCAGCAGTTCCGGGACAGGGCGTGATCAGCCCCAGCATTTT. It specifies CASSSGTGRDQPQHF.

CDR3 DNA sequence: TGTGCCAGCAGCTTGGACAGGAGCTCCTACAATGAGCAGTTCTTC. The encoded protein is CASSLDRSSYNEQFF. The chain recombines TRBV5-5 with TRBJ2-1; TRBD1 is a possible D gene (5 bases). Germline V gene sequence: CDR1 SGHKS, CDR2 YYEKEE (reference sequence). V was pared by 0 bases and J by 0 bases, with 7 bases between. The CDR3 totals 15 residues.